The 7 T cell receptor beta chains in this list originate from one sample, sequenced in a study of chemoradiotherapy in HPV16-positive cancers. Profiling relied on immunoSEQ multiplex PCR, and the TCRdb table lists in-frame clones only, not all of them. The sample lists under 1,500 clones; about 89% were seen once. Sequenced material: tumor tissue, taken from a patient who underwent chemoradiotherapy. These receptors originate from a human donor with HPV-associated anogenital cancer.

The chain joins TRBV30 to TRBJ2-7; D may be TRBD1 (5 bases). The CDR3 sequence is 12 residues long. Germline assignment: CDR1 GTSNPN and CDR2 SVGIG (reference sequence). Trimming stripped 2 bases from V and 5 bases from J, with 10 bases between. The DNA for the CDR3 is TGTGCCTGGAGTCGACAGTGGGACGAGCAGTACTTC. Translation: CAWSRQWDEQYF.

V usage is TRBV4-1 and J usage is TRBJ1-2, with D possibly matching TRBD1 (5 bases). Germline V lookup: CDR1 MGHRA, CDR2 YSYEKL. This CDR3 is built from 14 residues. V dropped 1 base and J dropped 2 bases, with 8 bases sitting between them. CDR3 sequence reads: CASSQGGENYGYTF. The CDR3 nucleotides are TGCGCCAGCAGCCAAGGAGGGGAGAACTATGGCTACACCTTC.

DNA for the CDR3: TGTGCCAGCAGCCCCGACTGGAGCTCCTACAATGAGCAGTTCTTC. This gives the protein CASSPDWSSYNEQFF. The gene calls are TRBV5-4 and TRBJ2-1; no firm D call. The germline CDR1 and CDR2 sequences are SGHNT and YYREEE (reference sequence). The CDR3 consists of 15 residues. The V and J ends lost 4 bases and 0 bases respectively, with 11 bases between them.

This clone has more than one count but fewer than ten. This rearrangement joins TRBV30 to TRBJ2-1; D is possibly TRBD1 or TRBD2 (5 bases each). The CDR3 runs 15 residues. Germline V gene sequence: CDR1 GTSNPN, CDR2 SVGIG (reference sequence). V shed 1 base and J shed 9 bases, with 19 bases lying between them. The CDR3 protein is CAWSAIHSGAVEQFF. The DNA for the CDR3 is TGTGCCTGGAGTGCAATCCACTCCGGGGCGGTTGAGCAGTTCTTC. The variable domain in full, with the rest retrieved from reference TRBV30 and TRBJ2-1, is SQTIHQWPATLVQPVGSPLSLECTVEGTSNPNLYWYRQAAGRGLQLLFYSVGIGQISSEVPQNLSASRPQDRQFILSSKKLLLSDSGFYLCAWSAIHSGAVEQFFGPGTRLTVL.

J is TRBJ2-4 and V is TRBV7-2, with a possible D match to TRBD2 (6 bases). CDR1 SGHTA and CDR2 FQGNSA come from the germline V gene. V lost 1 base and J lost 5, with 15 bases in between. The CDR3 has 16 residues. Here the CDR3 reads CASSLEGRRVQNIQYF. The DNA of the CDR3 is TGTGCCAGCAGCTTAGAGGGTAGGAGGGTCCAAAACATTCAGTACTTC.

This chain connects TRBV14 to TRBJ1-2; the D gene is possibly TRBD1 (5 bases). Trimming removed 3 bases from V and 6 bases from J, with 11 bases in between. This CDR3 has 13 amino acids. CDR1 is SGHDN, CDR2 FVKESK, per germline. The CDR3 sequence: CASSQAGIHGYTF. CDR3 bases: TGTGCCAGCAGCCAGGCAGGGATCCATGGCTACACCTTC.

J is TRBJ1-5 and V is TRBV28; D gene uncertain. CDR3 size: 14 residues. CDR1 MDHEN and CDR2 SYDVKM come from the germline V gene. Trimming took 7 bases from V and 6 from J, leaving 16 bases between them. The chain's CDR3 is CASTVAPVSQPQHF. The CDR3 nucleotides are TGTGCCAGCACCGTTGCTCCAGTAAGTCAGCCCCAGCATTTT.